This T cell receptor (beta chain) originates from a study of blood T cell repertoires in COVID-19. Assay: immunoSEQ multiplex PCR; the TCRdb copy retains only in-frame clones and omits some. The sample records around 140,000 clones, approximately 87% being singletons. In germline, CDR1 is LNHDA, CDR2 SQIVND (reference sequence). The ends lost 4 bases at V and 8 bases at J; junction bases unmatched: 4. This CDR3 has 13 residues. This chain links TRBV19 with TRBJ2-4; 8 nucleotides align to TRBD1. The clonotype was recovered from a middle-aged man in a cohort exposed to, infected with or recovered from COVID-19 (not recorded which). The sequenced sample was PBMCs or T cells enriched from blood (not recorded which). Here the CDR3 DNA reads TGTGCCAGTAGTACAGGGGGCCGGGACATTCAGTACTTC. It is translated as CASSTGGRDIQYF.